The 19 T cell receptor beta chains presented below share a single source sample, sequenced in a study of cytomegalovirus exposure and HLA in healthy donors. The study ran its PCR with 60 Vbeta and 13 Jbeta primers. TCRdb keeps only in-frame clones here, not all; method: immunoSEQ multiplex PCR. The sample includes 140,000 or so clones, about 80% of them seen just once. The sample comprised PBMCs. The receptor set was obtained from a woman aged 25-40 years in good health and CMV-seronegative.

V gene TRBV4-2 combines with J gene TRBJ1-4; weak D call: TRBD1 (5 bases). This CDR3 is built from 14 residues. The germline V and J ends were trimmed by 0 bases and 5 bases, with 7 bases remaining between them. Germline assignment: CDR1 LGHNA and CDR2 YNFKEQ. The CDR3 nucleotides are TGTGCCAGCAGCCAAGATGCAGGGAATGAAAAACTGTTTTTT. Translating it yields CASSQDAGNEKLFF.

The V and J genes are TRBV4-1 and TRBJ2-7; TRBD2 is a possible D gene (6 bases). V was cut by 4 bases and J by 7 bases, with 17 bases left in between. CDR1 is MGHRA, CDR2 YSYEKL, per germline. This CDR3 contains 14 residues. The CDR3: CASSRSGTPNEQYF. For the CDR3, the DNA is TGCGCCAGCAGCCGCTCCGGGACTCCGAATGAGCAGTACTTC.

This chain uses TRBV18 with TRBJ2-7; the D gene is possibly TRBD2 (5 bases). The CDR3 totals 14 residues. V lost 3 bases, J lost 2 bases, and 11 bases lay in between. Germline V CDR1 and CDR2: KGHSH, LQKENI. This CDR3 reads CASSPGGPTYEQYF. As DNA, the CDR3 is TGTGCCAGCTCACCCGGAGGTCCTACCTACGAGCAGTACTTC. The variable domain in full, with the rest retrieved from reference TRBV18 and TRBJ2-7, is NAGVMQNPRHLVRRRGQEARLRCSPMKGHSHVYWYRQLPEEGLKFMVYLQKENIIDESGMPKERFSAEFPKEGPSILRIQQVVRGDSAAYFCASSPGGPTYEQYFGPGTRLTVT.

This clone appeared a single time. The chain links TRBV5-4 to TRBJ2-7; 7 bases map to TRBD1. The J segment lost 7 bases and the V segment lost 4 bases, leaving 8 bases of the junction unmatched. The CDR3 loop spans 13 amino acids. Germline V lookup: CDR1 SGHNT, CDR2 YYREEE (reference sequence). The CDR3 loop is CASSPGQRPEQYF. CDR3 sequence (DNA): TGTGCCAGCAGCCCGGGACAGCGCCCAGAGCAGTACTTC.

The gene calls are TRBV6-1 and TRBJ2-3, with D tentatively TRBD1 (6 bases). Germline lookup yields CDR1 MNHNS and CDR2 SASEGT. The CDR3 loop spans 13 amino acids. Trimming took off 5 bases at V and 4 bases at J, with 10 bases between the two ends. The CDR3 DNA reads TGTGCCAGCAGTAGGCAGGGGTCAGATACGCAGTATTTT. It encodes CASSRQGSDTQYF.

The chain couples TRBV6-5 to TRBJ1-2, with 7 positions matching TRBD1. Germline CDR1 MNHEY, CDR2 SVGAGI. The junction had 11 bases not matched to a gene; V was cut back by 5 bases and J by 5 bases. The CDR3 is 15 amino acids. CDR3 region: CASSASTGTLYGYTF. The CDR3 DNA reads as TGTGCCAGCAGTGCATCGACAGGGACCTTATATGGCTACACCTTC.

This chain connects TRBV6-1 to TRBJ1-1; D possibly corresponds to TRBD1 (5 bases). V lost 6 bases and J 1 base, leaving 15 bases between the germline ends. Germline CDR1 reads MNHNS; CDR2 reads SASEGT. The CDR3 length is 15 residues. The CDR3 nucleotides read TGTGCCAGCAGCGAAAGGTACAGGACGAACACTGAAGCTTTCTTT. It is translated as CASSERYRTNTEAFF.

This chain connects TRBV28 to TRBJ1-2, with a tentative D call TRBD1 (6 bases). V lost 7 bases and J lost 6, with 12 bases in between. Germline V CDR1 and CDR2: MDHEN, SYDVKM. The CDR3 is 12 residues long. The CDR3: CASTKAGDGYTF. The CDR3 region has the DNA TGTGCCAGCACTAAGGCAGGGGATGGCTACACCTTC.

This chain links TRBV27 with TRBJ1-1, with 9 bases identical to TRBD1. CDR1 is MNHEY, CDR2 SMNVEV, per germline (reference sequence). The CDR3 runs 14 residues. With V trimmed by 5 bases and J by 4 bases, 5 bases remained unmatched. The chain's CDR3 is CASSTTGGSTEAFF. In DNA, the CDR3 is TGTGCCAGCAGTACGACAGGGGGATCCACTGAAGCTTTCTTT.

The chain has TRBV6-1 and TRBJ2-7; weak D call: TRBD1 (9 bases). The CDR3 runs to 15 residues. V was pared by 8 bases and J by 5 bases, with 22 bases between. CDR1 is MNHNS and CDR2 is SASEGT in the germline V gene. CDR3 sequence reads: CASLPGGTGKDEQYF. In DNA form, the CDR3 reads TGTGCCAGCCTCCCGGGGGGGACAGGGAAAGACGAGCAGTACTTC.

This clone came up a few times. This chain joins TRBV5-1 and TRBJ2-1; 8 bases agree with TRBD2. CDR3 length equals 15 residues. The V gene end was trimmed by 5 bases and the J gene end by 4 bases; junction bases not matched to a gene: 8. Germline CDR1 and CDR2: SGHRS and YFSETQ. DNA for the CDR3: TGCGCCAGCAGAGATAGCGGGGCGGGATACAATGAGCAGTTCTTC. Translating gives CASRDSGAGYNEQFF.

V gene TRBV5-6 combines with J gene TRBJ2-1, with 9 nucleotides matching TRBD1. The germline V gene encodes CDR1 SGHDT and CDR2 YYEEEE. The CDR3 extends over 16 amino acids. V shed 5 bases and J 2 bases; nucleotides not matched to a gene: 8. CDR3 region: CASSRTWDRAYNEQFF. CDR3 bases: TGTGCCAGCAGTCGCACCTGGGACAGGGCCTACAATGAGCAGTTCTTC.

This clone was picked up one time. This sequence joins TRBV5-1 and TRBJ2-7; 10 bases map to TRBD1. Germline CDR1 reads SGHRS; CDR2 reads YFSETQ. This CDR3 is 15 amino acids long. V trimming: 4 bases; J trimming: 2 bases; junction bases outside the gene matches: 6. CDR3: CASSARDRGTYEQYF. The DNA of the CDR3 is TGCGCCAGCAGCGCCCGGGACAGGGGTACCTACGAGCAGTACTTC.

This chain connects TRBV7-8 to TRBJ1-1, with D possibly matching TRBD1 (6 bases). This CDR3 has 14 amino acids. Germline values: CDR1 SGHVS, CDR2 FQNEAQ. The V and J ends lost 3 bases and 1 base respectively, with 9 bases between them. The CDR3 here is CASSFRGTNTEAFF. CDR3 coding DNA: TGTGCCAGCAGCTTCAGGGGTACGAACACTGAAGCTTTCTTT.

V usage is TRBV28 and J usage is TRBJ1-6, with TRBD1 as a possible D gene (6 bases). Trimming cost V 2 bases and J 7 bases, with 15 bases left between them. Germline V CDR1 and CDR2: MDHEN, SYDVKM. The CDR3 consists of 16 residues. The DNA of the CDR3 is TGTGCCAGCAGTTTAACGGCAGGGGTCGGGAATTCACCCCTCCACTTT. Its translation: CASSLTAGVGNSPLHF.

V gene TRBV11-2 combines with J gene TRBJ2-1; TRBD2 matches at 9 bases. From germline, CDR1 is SGHAT and CDR2 FQNNGV. V gave up 4 bases and J gave up 2 bases; unmatched junction bases: 3. This CDR3 has 15 residues. The CDR3 DNA reads as TGTGCCAGCAGCTACCAGCGGGGGGCCTACAATGAGCAGTTCTTC. It is translated as CASSYQRGAYNEQFF.

V usage is TRBV15 and J usage is TRBJ1-2; 7 bases agree with TRBD1. This CDR3 comprises 14 residues. Germline V gene sequence: CDR1 LNHNV, CDR2 YYDKDF (reference sequence). V was clipped by 1 base and J by 7 bases; unmatched bases: 6. The DNA of the CDR3 is TGTGCCACCAGCAGAGGACAAGGGGGCGGTGGCTACACCTTC. It encodes CATSRGQGGGGYTF.

The rearrangement links TRBV29-1 to TRBJ2-7; 8 bases agree with TRBD1. The CDR3 is made up of 13 amino acids. CDR1 and CDR2 from the germline V gene are SQVTM and ANQGSEA. With 6 bases clipped from V and 3 bases from J, the junction kept 7 bases outside the gene matches. CDR3 bases: TGCAGCGTCACCCCAGGGACAGGCTACGAGCAGTACTTC. Amino acids: CSVTPGTGYEQYF.

The chain couples TRBV10-3 to TRBJ2-5; D is unresolved. Deletions cut 6 bases from V and 7 bases from J, with 18 bases between. Germline V gene lookup returns CDR1 ENHRY and CDR2 SYGVKD. The CDR3 is 14 residues long. This chain's CDR3 is CAIRVDRSGGTQYF. The CDR3 nucleotides are TGTGCCATCAGGGTAGATCGGTCAGGTGGGACCCAGTACTTC.